Listed here are 10 T cell receptor beta chains from one sample, sequenced in a study of blood T cell repertoires in COVID-19 (dated by TCRdb to 2020 to 2022). Receptor libraries were prepared by the immunoSEQ multiplex PCR assay. The table comes from immuneACCESS by way of TCRdb, which keeps in-frame sequences with V and J called. Part of the clones is missing from these tables; in studies checked, under half for an unresolved V gene and the rest for unknown reasons. In all, the sample holds about 340,000 clones, and 85% to 90% of those were seen once. In total, the top ten clones hold roughly 6% of the sample. The material sequenced was peripheral blood. The receptors derive from a woman in her 50s with COVID-19, enrolled during active disease.

CDR3 coding DNA: TGTGCCAGCAGGATTACAGGGGGCGGAGCAGATACGCAGTATTTT. It is translated as CASRITGGGADTQYF. The chain carries TRBV6-5 and TRBJ2-3, with 9 bases matching TRBD1. Germline trimming cut 6 bases from V and 4 bases from J; bases unmatched to any gene: 8. CDR3 length equals 15 residues. Germline CDR1 reads MNHEY; CDR2 reads SVGAGI.

The chain recombines TRBV25-1 with TRBJ2-7; possibly TRBD1 for D (6 bases). The CDR3 length is 14 residues. CDR1 and CDR2 from the germline V gene are MGHDK and SYGVNS. V lost 2 bases to trimming and J lost 3 bases, with 11 bases between them. The CDR3: CASSEQGKGYEQYF. In nucleotides, the CDR3 is TGTGCCAGCAGTGAACAGGGGAAAGGCTACGAGCAGTACTTC.

J is TRBJ2-3 and V is TRBV30, with 13 bases lining up with TRBD2. After removal of 7 bases from V and 4 bases from J, the junction contained 5 bases not matched to a gene. The CDR3 totals 14 residues. Per germline, CDR1 GTSNPN and CDR2 SVGIG (reference sequence). The CDR3 DNA is TGTGCCTTCGGACTAGCGGGAGACCCAGATACGCAGTATTTT. It specifies CAFGLAGDPDTQYF.

This rearrangement joins TRBV7-2 to TRBJ1-5; TRBD1 aligns across 9 bases. After removal of 2 bases from V and 3 bases from J, the junction contained 8 bases not matched to a gene. The CDR3 loop spans 17 amino acids. Germline values: CDR1 SGHTA, CDR2 FQGNSA. The CDR3 loop reads CASSLTGGTGFNQPQHF. The CDR3 region has the DNA TGTGCCAGCAGCTTAACGGGTGGGACAGGGTTCAATCAGCCCCAGCATTTT.

The chain has TRBV7-3 and TRBJ1-2; tentative D call: TRBD1 (5 bases). Trimming removed 5 bases at V and 4 bases at J, with 17 bases between. The germline V gene encodes CDR1 SGHTA and CDR2 FQGTGA. The CDR3 sequence is 15 residues long. CDR3 bases: TGTGCCAGCAGCCCCTCGACTGACAGCGTCTATGGCTACACCTTC. Its translation is CASSPSTDSVYGYTF.

Many counts were recorded for this clone. The J gene is TRBJ1-2, the V gene TRBV10-1; D is ambiguous. The germline V and J ends were trimmed by 3 bases and 3 bases, with 11 bases remaining between them. Per the germline V gene, CDR1 is WNHNN and CDR2 is SYGVQD (reference sequence). The CDR3 runs to 14 residues. CDR3 nucleotide sequence: TGCGCCAGCAGTGATGTAGCCGGGGACTATGGCTACACCTTC. Protein: CASSDVAGDYGYTF.

DNA of the CDR3: TGCGCCAGCAGCTTACTGAGCGGGACTCAAGAGACCCAGTACTTC. Encoded protein: CASSLLSGTQETQYF. The J gene is TRBJ2-5, the V gene TRBV5-1; 7 bases line up with TRBD2. The CDR3 is 15 amino acids. In germline, CDR1 is SGHRS, CDR2 YFSETQ. The V and J ends lost 2 bases and 2 bases, in that order; junction bases with no gene match: 6.

The rearrangement uses TRBV6-1 and TRBJ2-3; 10 bases align to TRBD2. The length of the CDR3 is 15 residues. Germline V lookup: CDR1 MNHNS, CDR2 SASEGT. The trim removed 2 bases at V and 5 bases at J, leaving 4 bases unmatched. The CDR3 nucleotides are TGTGCCAGCAGTGAAACACTAGCGGGGCAAGATACGCAGTATTTT. It translates to CASSETLAGQDTQYF.

The V call is TRBV3-1 (or the pseudogene TRBV3-2), the J call TRBJ2-3, with TRBD2 identical over 8 bases. V shed 2 bases and J 1 base; nucleotides not matched to a gene: 8. This CDR3 has 17 amino acids. CDR1 and CDR2 (germline): LGHDT, YNNKEL (reference sequence). The CDR3 protein is CASSQRTAGEGTDTQYF. In nucleotides, the CDR3 is TGTGCCAGCAGCCAAAGGACAGCGGGAGAAGGCACAGATACGCAGTATTTT.

Only a few counts were recorded for this clone. The chain links TRBV12-3 or TRBV12-4 to TRBJ2-1, with D tentatively TRBD2 (6 bases). CDR3 length equals 13 residues. V was cut by 5 bases and J by 7 bases, with 12 bases left in between. CDR3: CASSTAGINEQFF. The CDR3 bases are TGTGCCAGCAGTACAGCGGGTATAAATGAGCAGTTCTTC.